The entry below gives a single T cell receptor beta chain sequence along with its context. This sample is part of a study of blood T cell repertoires in COVID-19. Study-level information: The origin of the acute and convalescent COVID-19 samples was the United States, Italy and Spain.

Recruited during active infection, patients (from Seattle) were subsequently followed longitudinally. Methods used by the authors: It was from reference gene primer amplification that nucleated cell counts were estimated. Only in-frame clones appear in the TCRdb table, and some are missing; sequencing was by immunoSEQ multiplex PCR. V, J and clone size are those of that table, while D and trimming were read from the DNA. The table lists fewer than 500,000 clones, about 87% of them singletons. This CDR3 region has 14 residues. Trimming removed 4 bases from V and 5 bases from J, with 14 bases in between. Germline V gene sequence: CDR1 SQVTM, CDR2 ANQGSEA.

This chain joins TRBV29-1 and TRBJ1-4; D is undetermined. Specimen: peripheral blood. The receptor was isolated from a man aged 18 to 30 with COVID-19, enrolled during active disease. CDR3 loop: CSVGGNSPNEKLFF. The CDR3 region has the DNA TGCAGCGTTGGAGGGAACAGCCCAAATGAAAAACTGTTTTTT.